This section outlines one TCR beta chain sequence together with its context. The germline V gene has CDR1 KGHSH and CDR2 LQKENI. V was clipped by 4 bases and J by 0 bases; unmatched bases: 8. The CDR3 has 16 residues. TCRdb keeps only in-frame clones here, not all; method: immunoSEQ multiplex PCR. The top ten hold 0.65% to 1% of the sample, which has 430,000 or so clones, approximately 90% seen once. This sample stems from a study of blood T cell repertoires in COVID-19. The sequencing sample was made of peripheral blood. The sequence derives from a man younger than 35 with COVID-19, enrolled during active disease. The V gene is TRBV18, the J gene TRBJ1-1; 7 bases agree with TRBD1. CDR3 residues: CASSLGTAAMNTEAFF. The CDR3 region has the DNA TGTGCCAGCTCACTGGGGACAGCCGCAATGAACACTGAAGCTTTCTTT.